This T cell receptor (beta chain) was sequenced during a study of shared clonotypes between healthy human individuals. Sequencing was performed with immunoSEQ multiplex PCR; in TCRdb, only in-frame clones are kept and a portion is missing. In the table there are under 300,000 clones, under 80% of which are singletons. The receptor was derived from a man between 25 and 39 years old in good health. Input material: memory CD4+ T cells sorted from blood. This sample's subset: CD45RA-negative fraction.

CDR3 nucleotides: TGTGCCAGCAGCCGGGGGGCGGGCTACGAGCAGTACTTC. Its translation is CASSRGAGYEQYF. The chain employs TRBV14 and TRBJ2-7, with D perhaps being TRBD1 or TRBD2 (6 bases each). Trimming took 4 bases from V and 3 from J, leaving 10 bases between them. The CDR3 has 13 residues. Germline CDR1 is SGHDN and CDR2 is FVKESK.